A selection of T cell receptor beta chains follows, all from one sample in a study of T-cell reconstitution after alpha-beta-depleted transplantation in children. TCRdb reanalysed the PCR reads using MiXCR and keeps one entry per CDR3 protein. The sample has approximately 150,000 distinct CDR3 sequences, around 9% seen once. The sample here was PBMCs, mostly from graft donor cells, taken 180 days after TCRalphabeta/CD19-depleted stem cell transplant. The source of these receptors is a female patient aged 2-9 years who had a stem cell transplant for congenital amegakaryocytic thrombocytopenia, so the T cells may come from the graft donor. Each CDR3 is given with its conserved first and last residue. D genes are given only for firm matches. Clone size is shown for a subset of rows, as once, few, many or a class of expanded clone.

cdr3_aa: CASSEFPKETQYF; cdr3_nt: TGTGCCAGCAGTGAATTCCCAAAAGAGACCCAGTACTTC; v_call: TRBV6-1; cdr3_length: 13; d_call: NA; j_call: TRBJ2-5; clone_size: NA
cdr3_aa: CSARAGTVRVGGQPQHF; cdr3_nt: TGCAGTGCTAGAGCCGGGACAGTCAGGGTCGGGGGTCAGCCCCAGCATTTT; v_call: TRBV20-1; cdr3_length: 17; d_call: TRBD1; j_call: TRBJ1-5; clone_size: many
cdr3_aa: CASSLDSTNTQYF; cdr3_nt: TGTGCCAGCAGTTTGGACTCAACGAATACGCAGTATTTT; v_call: TRBV12-3/TRBV12-4; cdr3_length: 13; d_call: NA; j_call: TRBJ2-3; clone_size: medium-sized
cdr3_aa: CSARYRTDTQYF; cdr3_nt: TGCAGTGCTAGATATCGCACAGATACGCAGTATTTT; v_call: TRBV20-1; cdr3_length: 12; d_call: NA; j_call: TRBJ2-3; clone_size: few
cdr3_aa: CASSSGTSGRAFEQFF; cdr3_nt: TGTGCCAGCAGCTCAGGGACTAGCGGGAGGGCCTTTGAGCAGTTCTTC; v_call: TRBV7-8; cdr3_length: 16; d_call: TRBD2; j_call: TRBJ2-1; clone_size: many
cdr3_aa: CASSQDGFLGMNEQFF; cdr3_nt: TGTGCCAGCAGCCAAGATGGGTTCTTAGGAATGAATGAGCAGTTCTTC; v_call: TRBV4-2; cdr3_length: 16; d_call: NA; j_call: TRBJ2-1; clone_size: many
cdr3_aa: CASSLFGPARSSYEQYF; cdr3_nt: TGTGCCAGCAGCTTATTCGGGCCAGCTAGGAGCTCCTACGAGCAGTACTTC; v_call: TRBV11-2; cdr3_length: 17; d_call: NA; j_call: TRBJ2-7; clone_size: NA
cdr3_aa: CASSWGGLGAGQPQHF; cdr3_nt: TGTGCCAGCAGTTGGGGAGGTTTGGGGGCTGGGCAGCCCCAGCATTTT; v_call: TRBV12-3/TRBV12-4; cdr3_length: 16; d_call: NA; j_call: TRBJ1-5; clone_size: many
cdr3_aa: CASSLVAGGNTEAFF; cdr3_nt: TGCGCCAGCAGCTTGGTCGCAGGGGGGAACACTGAAGCTTTCTTT; v_call: TRBV5-1; cdr3_length: 15; d_call: TRBD1; j_call: TRBJ1-1; clone_size: many
cdr3_aa: CASSLGSVGWSSYEQYF; cdr3_nt: TGCGCCAGCAGCTTGGGAAGTGTGGGGTGGAGCTCCTACGAGCAGTACTTC; v_call: TRBV5-1; cdr3_length: 17; d_call: NA; j_call: TRBJ2-7; clone_size: many
cdr3_aa: CASCERGVSYNEQFF; cdr3_nt: TGTGCCAGCTGCGAAAGAGGGGTGTCCTACAATGAGCAGTTCTTC; v_call: TRBV3-1; cdr3_length: 15; d_call: NA; j_call: TRBJ2-1; clone_size: NA
cdr3_aa: CASSQDWLAGDEQYF; cdr3_nt: TGTGCCAGCAGCCAAGACTGGCTAGCGGGAGACGAGCAGTACTTC; v_call: TRBV3-1; cdr3_length: 15; d_call: TRBD2; j_call: TRBJ2-7; clone_size: many
cdr3_aa: CATSDSTGLGDTEAFF; cdr3_nt: TGTGCCACCAGTGATTCAACAGGGCTGGGGGACACTGAAGCTTTCTTT; v_call: TRBV24-1; cdr3_length: 16; d_call: NA; j_call: TRBJ1-1; clone_size: few
cdr3_aa: CASSHRKSSGANVLTF; cdr3_nt: TGTGCCAGCAGTCACCGTAAGAGCTCTGGGGCCAACGTCCTGACTTTC; v_call: TRBV27; cdr3_length: 16; d_call: NA; j_call: TRBJ2-6; clone_size: many
cdr3_aa: CSGHRASTDTQYF; cdr3_nt: TGCAGCGGACACAGGGCTAGCACAGATACGCAGTATTTT; v_call: TRBV29-1; cdr3_length: 13; d_call: NA; j_call: TRBJ2-3; clone_size: NA
cdr3_aa: CASSLGAQRGDTQYF; cdr3_nt: TGTGCCAGCAGCTTGGGGGCGCAGAGGGGAGATACGCAGTATTTT; v_call: TRBV5-4; cdr3_length: 15; d_call: NA; j_call: TRBJ2-3; clone_size: NA
cdr3_aa: CSASGTDSNQPQHF; cdr3_nt: TGCAGTGCTAGTGGGACAGATAGCAATCAGCCCCAGCATTTT; v_call: TRBV20-1; cdr3_length: 14; d_call: TRBD1; j_call: TRBJ1-5; clone_size: many
cdr3_aa: CSARDRGVPDTQYF; cdr3_nt: TGCAGTGCTAGAGATCGGGGGGTACCAGATACGCAGTATTTT; v_call: TRBV20-1; cdr3_length: 14; d_call: TRBD2; j_call: TRBJ2-3; clone_size: many
cdr3_aa: CASSPVAGGASYNEQFF; cdr3_nt: TGCGCCAGCAGCCCCGTAGCGGGGGGGGCCTCCTACAATGAGCAGTTCTTC; v_call: TRBV4-1; cdr3_length: 17; d_call: TRBD2; j_call: TRBJ2-1; clone_size: NA
cdr3_aa: CSARSGFKNIQYF; cdr3_nt: TGCAGTGCTAGATCAGGGTTCAAAAACATTCAGTACTTC; v_call: TRBV20-1; cdr3_length: 13; d_call: NA; j_call: TRBJ2-4; clone_size: many
cdr3_aa: CSARSDSVQPQHF; cdr3_nt: TGCAGTGCTAGAAGCGACAGTGTTCAGCCCCAGCATTTT; v_call: TRBV20-1; cdr3_length: 13; d_call: NA; j_call: TRBJ1-5; clone_size: many
cdr3_aa: CASSLVWYGYTF; cdr3_nt: TGTGCCAGCAGTTTGGTGTGGTATGGCTACACCTTC; v_call: TRBV12-3/TRBV12-4; cdr3_length: 12; d_call: NA; j_call: TRBJ1-2; clone_size: many
cdr3_aa: CASSQDPYFSYEQYF; cdr3_nt: TGTGCCAGCAGCCAAGATCCCTATTTCTCCTACGAGCAGTACTTC; v_call: TRBV3-1; cdr3_length: 15; d_call: NA; j_call: TRBJ2-7; clone_size: many
cdr3_aa: CASSLRLPGQGYYEQYF; cdr3_nt: TGTGCCAGCAGCCTGAGGCTCCCGGGACAGGGGTACTACGAGCAGTACTTC; v_call: TRBV7-8; cdr3_length: 17; d_call: TRBD1; j_call: TRBJ2-7; clone_size: few
cdr3_aa: CASSLSKGEDNEQFF; cdr3_nt: TGTGCCAGCAGCTTATCAAAAGGGGAGGACAATGAGCAGTTCTTC; v_call: TRBV7-3; cdr3_length: 15; d_call: NA; j_call: TRBJ2-1; clone_size: many
cdr3_aa: CASSRSRSGANVLTF; cdr3_nt: TGTGCCAGCAGCCGAAGCCGCTCTGGGGCCAACGTCCTGACTTTC; v_call: TRBV7-2; cdr3_length: 15; d_call: NA; j_call: TRBJ2-6; clone_size: many
cdr3_aa: CSASPLAGGPHPFCEQYF; cdr3_nt: TGCAGTGCCTCCCCCTTGGCGGGAGGGCCCCACCCTTTCTGCGAGCAGTACTTC; v_call: TRBV20-1; cdr3_length: 18; d_call: TRBD2; j_call: TRBJ2-7; clone_size: few
cdr3_aa: CASSGTTDSYEQYF; cdr3_nt: TGTGCCAGCAGCGGGACCACGGACTCCTACGAGCAGTACTTC; v_call: TRBV7-8; cdr3_length: 14; d_call: NA; j_call: TRBJ2-7; clone_size: many
cdr3_aa: CAIRVTGSTDTQYF; cdr3_nt: TGTGCCATCAGGGTGACAGGTAGCACAGATACGCAGTATTTT; v_call: TRBV10-3; cdr3_length: 14; d_call: NA; j_call: TRBJ2-3; clone_size: few
cdr3_aa: CASSYRRGPINEQFF; cdr3_nt: TGTGCCAGCAGTTACCGACGGGGGCCTATTAATGAGCAGTTCTTC; v_call: TRBV6-2/TRBV6-3; cdr3_length: 15; d_call: NA; j_call: TRBJ2-1; clone_size: few
cdr3_aa: CSALGTTSYEQYF; cdr3_nt: TGCAGTGCCTTGGGAACAACCTCCTACGAGCAGTACTTC; v_call: TRBV20-1; cdr3_length: 13; d_call: NA; j_call: TRBJ2-7; clone_size: NA
cdr3_aa: CASSPQRVAGGELFF; cdr3_nt: TGTGCCAGCAGTCCGCAAAGGGTGGCGGGGGGGGAGCTGTTTTTT; v_call: TRBV27; cdr3_length: 15; d_call: NA; j_call: TRBJ2-2; clone_size: NA
cdr3_aa: CASSLGTGGGYTF; cdr3_nt: TGTGCCAGCAGCTTAGGGACAGGGGGTGGCTACACCTTC; v_call: TRBV7-6; cdr3_length: 13; d_call: TRBD1; j_call: TRBJ1-2; clone_size: many
cdr3_aa: CASSQGVAKNIQYF; cdr3_nt: TGTGCCAGCAGCCAGGGAGTAGCCAAAAACATTCAGTACTTC; v_call: TRBV3-1; cdr3_length: 14; d_call: NA; j_call: TRBJ2-4; clone_size: NA
cdr3_aa: CASSIDIRSSGELFF; cdr3_nt: TGTGCCAGTAGTATCGACATCCGAAGTAGCGGGGAGCTGTTTTTT; v_call: TRBV19; cdr3_length: 15; d_call: NA; j_call: TRBJ2-2; clone_size: many
cdr3_aa: CASRSGTEGYGYTF; cdr3_nt: TGCGCCAGCAGATCCGGGACAGAGGGGTATGGCTACACCTTC; v_call: TRBV5-1; cdr3_length: 14; d_call: TRBD1; j_call: TRBJ1-2; clone_size: NA
cdr3_aa: CASSLLTPPTDTQYF; cdr3_nt: TGCGCCAGCAGCTTGTTGACGCCACCCACAGATACGCAGTATTTT; v_call: TRBV5-1; cdr3_length: 15; d_call: NA; j_call: TRBJ2-3; clone_size: few
cdr3_aa: CSAPGQVETQYF; cdr3_nt: TGCAGTGCCCCCGGACAGGTAGAGACCCAGTACTTC; v_call: TRBV20-1; cdr3_length: 12; d_call: TRBD1; j_call: TRBJ2-5; clone_size: many
cdr3_aa: CARRKQSQPNTEAFF; cdr3_nt: TGCGCCAGGAGGAAGCAGAGTCAACCAAACACTGAAGCTTTCTTT; v_call: TRBV5-1; cdr3_length: 15; d_call: NA; j_call: TRBJ1-1; clone_size: NA
cdr3_aa: CAIRAEAEAFF; cdr3_nt: TGTGCCATTCGGGCTGAAGCTGAAGCTTTCTTT; v_call: TRBV28; cdr3_length: 11; d_call: NA; j_call: TRBJ1-1; clone_size: many
cdr3_aa: CASKLAGSTDTQYF; cdr3_nt: TGTGCCAGCAAACTAGCGGGATCCACAGATACGCAGTATTTT; v_call: TRBV7-2; cdr3_length: 14; d_call: TRBD2; j_call: TRBJ2-3; clone_size: many
cdr3_aa: CASSYSLIGMTAFF; cdr3_nt: TGTGCCAGCAGTTACTCGTTAATTGGGATGACAGCTTTCTTT; v_call: TRBV6-5; cdr3_length: 14; d_call: NA; j_call: TRBJ1-1; clone_size: many
cdr3_aa: CASSLGQGFNEQYF; cdr3_nt: TGTGCCAGCAGCTTGGGACAGGGGTTCAACGAGCAGTACTTC; v_call: TRBV5-6; cdr3_length: 14; d_call: TRBD1; j_call: TRBJ2-7; clone_size: many
cdr3_aa: CSARRDLAQPQHF; cdr3_nt: TGCAGTGCTAGAAGGGACCTTGCTCAGCCCCAGCATTTT; v_call: TRBV20-1; cdr3_length: 13; d_call: NA; j_call: TRBJ1-5; clone_size: few
cdr3_aa: CSARYLGQIQYF; cdr3_nt: TGCAGTGCTAGGTACCTAGGGCAGATTCAGTACTTC; v_call: TRBV20-1; cdr3_length: 12; d_call: NA; j_call: TRBJ2-4; clone_size: NA
cdr3_aa: CASSVQQDPTNTEAFF; cdr3_nt: TGTGCCAGCAGCGTCCAACAGGACCCTACGAACACTGAAGCTTTCTTT; v_call: TRBV9; cdr3_length: 16; d_call: NA; j_call: TRBJ1-1; clone_size: many
cdr3_aa: CASGPGVYNEQFF; cdr3_nt: TGTGCTAGTGGTCCGGGGGTCTACAATGAGCAGTTCTTC; v_call: TRBV12-5; cdr3_length: 13; d_call: NA; j_call: TRBJ2-1; clone_size: few
cdr3_aa: CASTKASGNIQYF; cdr3_nt: TGTGCCAGCACCAAGGCCTCCGGGAACATTCAGTACTTC; v_call: TRBV6-5; cdr3_length: 13; d_call: NA; j_call: TRBJ2-4; clone_size: many
cdr3_aa: CASIHLGPSGTGFYEQYF; cdr3_nt: TGTGCCAGCATTCACCTTGGGCCCTCCGGGACAGGGTTCTACGAGCAGTACTTC; v_call: TRBV27; cdr3_length: 18; d_call: TRBD1; j_call: TRBJ2-7; clone_size: few